Listed below are T cell receptor beta chains from one sample, sequenced in a study of blood T cell repertoires in COVID-19. Only in-frame clones appear in the TCRdb table, and some are missing; sequencing was by immunoSEQ multiplex PCR. The sample carries 90,000 to 150,000 clones, roughly 84% recorded once. The specimen sequenced was peripheral blood. These receptors all stem from a man in his fifties or sixties with acute or convalescent COVID-19. The CDR3 runs from the conserved cysteine through the conserved F or W. A D gene is named only where the DNA matches it firmly. Rows give clone size only sometimes, using once, few, many, or a class for an expanded clone.

CDR3 DNA: TGTGCCAGCAGTGAGGCCGGACAGGGCCATTCACCCCTCCACTTT
CDR3 protein: CASSEAGQGHSPLHF
D gene: TRBD1
V gene: TRBV6-4
clone size: -
J gene: TRBJ1-6

CDR3 DNA: TGCAGCGTTGAAGATAGGCCCCCACAGGGGGCGAGGGGAAAACTGTTTTTT
CDR3 protein: CSVEDRPPQGARGKLFF
D gene: TRBD1
V gene: TRBV29-1
clone size: -
J gene: TRBJ1-4

CDR3 DNA: TGTGCCAGCAGTCGGCGACAGGGAACGTCAATTTACGACGACACCGGGGAGCTGTTTTTT
CDR3 protein: CASSRRQGTSIYDDTGELFF
D gene: TRBD1
V gene: TRBV6-6
clone size: -
J gene: TRBJ2-2

CDR3 DNA: TGTGCCAGCAGTGATAGGAGGGGCGAAGATACGCAGTATTTT
CDR3 protein: CASSDRRGEDTQYF
D gene: -
V gene: TRBV6-1
clone size: -
J gene: TRBJ2-3

CDR3 DNA: TGTGCCACCAGCAGAGATAGGGGAGGCGAGCAGTACTTC
CDR3 protein: CATSRDRGGEQYF
D gene: -
V gene: TRBV15
clone size: once
J gene: TRBJ2-7

CDR3 DNA: TGTGCCAGTAGAAACTCGGACTTGGATGAAAAACTGTTTTTT
CDR3 protein: CASRNSDLDEKLFF
D gene: -
V gene: TRBV19
clone size: -
J gene: TRBJ1-4

CDR3 DNA: TGTGCCAGCACAGGAGGGGTGGGCGGGGAGCTGTTTTTT
CDR3 protein: CASTGGVGGELFF
D gene: -
V gene: TRBV2
clone size: -
J gene: TRBJ2-2

CDR3 DNA: TGTGCCAGCAGCAGCTGGGGCCAAGGTACTGAAGCTTTCTTT
CDR3 protein: CASSSWGQGTEAFF
D gene: -
V gene: TRBV7-8
clone size: once
J gene: TRBJ1-1

CDR3 DNA: TGTGGTAGGGACAGGGTCTACGAGCAGTACTTC
CDR3 protein: CGRDRVYEQYF
D gene: TRBD1
V gene: TRBV25-1
clone size: -
J gene: TRBJ2-7

CDR3 DNA: TGTGCCAGCAGTTACGGGGGGAACACCATATATTTT
CDR3 protein: CASSYGGNTIYF
D gene: -
V gene: TRBV6-5
clone size: -
J gene: TRBJ1-3

CDR3 DNA: TGTGCCACCACTATACTTCCGGGACTAGCGGTACTACAAGAGACCCAGTACTTC
CDR3 protein: CATTILPGLAVLQETQYF
D gene: TRBD2
V gene: TRBV24-1
clone size: -
J gene: TRBJ2-5

CDR3 DNA: TGTGCCAGCTCCCCTGGGACAGGGGGGACGAACACTGAAGCTTTCTTT
CDR3 protein: CASSPGTGGTNTEAFF
D gene: TRBD1
V gene: TRBV18
clone size: -
J gene: TRBJ1-1

CDR3 DNA: TGCGCCAGCAGCCAAGGACTCACCGGGGAGCTGTTTTTT
CDR3 protein: CASSQGLTGELFF
D gene: -
V gene: TRBV4-1
clone size: -
J gene: TRBJ2-2

CDR3 DNA: TGTGCCAGCAGCCCTATCCCCTTCCAGCGGGGGCCTGGCAATGAGCAGTTCTTC
CDR3 protein: CASSPIPFQRGPGNEQFF
D gene: TRBD2
V gene: TRBV7-9
clone size: -
J gene: TRBJ2-1

CDR3 DNA: TGTGCCAGCAGCCAAGGACAGGGGGCAGGGGATACGCAGTATTTT
CDR3 protein: CASSQGQGAGDTQYF
D gene: TRBD1
V gene: TRBV3-1/TRBV3-2
clone size: -
J gene: TRBJ2-3

CDR3 DNA: TGTGCCAGCAGACCTGGTCGGGGGGGTGGTAGTGGAGGCTACACCTTC
CDR3 protein: CASRPGRGGGSGGYTF
D gene: -
V gene: TRBV6-6
clone size: -
J gene: TRBJ1-2

CDR3 DNA: TGCGCCAGCAGCCAAGTATTGGGGGCGATGCGTCAGCCCCAGCATTTT
CDR3 protein: CASSQVLGAMRQPQHF
D gene: -
V gene: TRBV4-3
clone size: -
J gene: TRBJ1-5

CDR3 DNA: TGTGCCAGCAGCCGAGCGGCGGGTTCACCCCTCCACTTT
CDR3 protein: CASSRAAGSPLHF
D gene: -
V gene: TRBV6-5
clone size: -
J gene: TRBJ1-6

CDR3 DNA: TGTGCCAGCAGCCAAGAGAGTTGGACTAGCGTGGGTGAGCAGTTCTTC
CDR3 protein: CASSQESWTSVGEQFF
D gene: TRBD2
V gene: TRBV4-2
clone size: -
J gene: TRBJ2-1

CDR3 DNA: TGTGCCAGCAGCGATCGACAGGGGGGTGGCTACACCTTC
CDR3 protein: CASSDRQGGGYTF
D gene: TRBD1
V gene: TRBV7-2
clone size: -
J gene: TRBJ1-2

CDR3 DNA: TGTGCCAGCAGCCCTAGAGTCGTCTCCTACAATGAGCAGTTCTTC
CDR3 protein: CASSPRVVSYNEQFF
D gene: -
V gene: TRBV7-9
clone size: -
J gene: TRBJ2-1

CDR3 DNA: TGTGCCAGCAGCTTGCAGGGGTCCTACAATGAGCAGTTCTTC
CDR3 protein: CASSLQGSYNEQFF
D gene: -
V gene: TRBV5-4
clone size: -
J gene: TRBJ2-1

CDR3 DNA: TGTGCCACCAGCAGAGAGGCTAGCGGGGGATCCTACGAGCAGTACTTC
CDR3 protein: CATSREASGGSYEQYF
D gene: TRBD2
V gene: TRBV15
clone size: -
J gene: TRBJ2-7

CDR3 DNA: TGTGCCTGGTCCCTTGGAGTCGAAGCTTTCTTT
CDR3 protein: CAWSLGVEAFF
D gene: -
V gene: TRBV30
clone size: -
J gene: TRBJ1-1

CDR3 DNA: TGCGCCAGCAGCCGGGACAGAGCCTACGAGCAGTACTTC
CDR3 protein: CASSRDRAYEQYF
D gene: TRBD1
V gene: TRBV5-1
clone size: -
J gene: TRBJ2-7

CDR3 DNA: TGTGCCAGCAGTTGGGGGCTACCTTTGAACACTGAAGCTTTCTTT
CDR3 protein: CASSWGLPLNTEAFF
D gene: -
V gene: TRBV27
clone size: few
J gene: TRBJ1-1

CDR3 DNA: TGTGCCAGCAGTCGTCTAGCGGGGTACTACGAGCAGTACTTC
CDR3 protein: CASSRLAGYYEQYF
D gene: TRBD2
V gene: TRBV7-2
clone size: -
J gene: TRBJ2-7

CDR3 DNA: TGTGCCAGCAGTCCCCGGGGACTAGCTACGGAGTTCTTC
CDR3 protein: CASSPRGLATEFF
D gene: TRBD2
V gene: TRBV28
clone size: -
J gene: TRBJ2-1

CDR3 DNA: TGTGCCATCAGAGAGGGACTAGCGAGCACAGATACGCAGTATTTT
CDR3 protein: CAIREGLASTDTQYF
D gene: TRBD2
V gene: TRBV10-3
clone size: -
J gene: TRBJ2-3

CDR3 DNA: TGTGCCAGCAGTTCCAAACCTTCGACAGGGGGCCACACCATATATTTT
CDR3 protein: CASSSKPSTGGHTIYF
D gene: TRBD1
V gene: TRBV6-6
clone size: -
J gene: TRBJ1-3

CDR3 DNA: TGTGCCAGCTCACCACCGTCAGCGGGTCTCTACGAGCAGTACTTC
CDR3 protein: CASSPPSAGLYEQYF
D gene: -
V gene: TRBV18
clone size: -
J gene: TRBJ2-7

CDR3 DNA: TGCGCCAGCAGCCAAGATTGGCCGGGACAGGGAACCAACACTGAAGCTTTCTTT
CDR3 protein: CASSQDWPGQGTNTEAFF
D gene: TRBD1
V gene: TRBV4-3
clone size: -
J gene: TRBJ1-1

CDR3 DNA: TGCAGTGCTAGTGAGAGGGCGAGGCAGTACTTC
CDR3 protein: CSASERARQYF
D gene: -
V gene: TRBV20-1
clone size: -
J gene: TRBJ2-7